Described below is a single T cell receptor beta chain sequence and its context. V shed 3 bases and J 4 bases; nucleotides not matched to a gene: 3. CDR3 size: 15 residues. The germline gives CDR1 MDHEN, CDR2 SYDVKM. Assay: immunoSEQ multiplex PCR; the TCRdb copy retains only in-frame clones and omits some. The sample has over 130,000 clones; 70% to 85% are singletons. The sample belongs to a study of blood T cell repertoires in COVID-19. Exposed enrollees had met someone with a PCR-confirmed or clinician-diagnosed COVID-19 case at some point within the 2 weeks before study entry. The clonotype comes from a woman under 30 who had been exposed to COVID-19. The rearrangement uses TRBV28 and TRBJ2-1, with TRBD1 matching over 10 bases. Sample: PBMCs or T cells enriched from blood (not recorded which). The CDR3 reads CASSFGQGVYNEQFF. As DNA, the CDR3 is TGTGCCAGCAGTTTCGGACAGGGGGTTTACAATGAGCAGTTCTTC.